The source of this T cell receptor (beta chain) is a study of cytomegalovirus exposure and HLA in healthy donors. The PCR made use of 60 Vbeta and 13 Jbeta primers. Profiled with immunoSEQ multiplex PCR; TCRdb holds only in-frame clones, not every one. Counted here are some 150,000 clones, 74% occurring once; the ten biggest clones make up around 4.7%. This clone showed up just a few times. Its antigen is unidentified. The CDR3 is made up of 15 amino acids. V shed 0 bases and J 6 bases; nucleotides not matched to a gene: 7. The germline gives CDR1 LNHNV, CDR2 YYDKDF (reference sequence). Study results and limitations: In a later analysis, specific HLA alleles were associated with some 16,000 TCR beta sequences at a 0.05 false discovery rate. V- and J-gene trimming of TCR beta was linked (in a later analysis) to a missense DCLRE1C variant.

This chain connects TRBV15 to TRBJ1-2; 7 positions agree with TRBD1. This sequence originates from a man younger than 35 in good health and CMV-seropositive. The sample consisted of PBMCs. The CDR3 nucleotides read TGTGCCACCAGCAGAGATCAGGGGGTTCTGCATGGCTACACCTTC. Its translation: CATSRDQGVLHGYTF.